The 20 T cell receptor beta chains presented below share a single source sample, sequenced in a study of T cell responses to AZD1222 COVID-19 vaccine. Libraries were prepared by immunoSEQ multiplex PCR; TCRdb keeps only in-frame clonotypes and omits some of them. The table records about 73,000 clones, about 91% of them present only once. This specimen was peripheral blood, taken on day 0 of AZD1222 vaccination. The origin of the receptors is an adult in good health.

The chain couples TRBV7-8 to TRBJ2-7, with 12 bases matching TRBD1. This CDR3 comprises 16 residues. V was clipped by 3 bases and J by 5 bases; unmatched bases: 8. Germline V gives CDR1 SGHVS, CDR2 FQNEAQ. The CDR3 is CASSFVGTGGRHEQYF. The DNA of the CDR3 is TGTGCCAGCAGCTTCGTAGGGACAGGGGGCAGGCACGAGCAGTACTTC.

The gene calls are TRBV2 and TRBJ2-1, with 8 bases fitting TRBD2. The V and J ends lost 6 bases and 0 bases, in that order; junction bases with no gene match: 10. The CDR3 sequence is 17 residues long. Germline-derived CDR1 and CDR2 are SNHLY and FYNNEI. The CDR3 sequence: CASSPPGGPSSYNEQFF. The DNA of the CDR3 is TGTGCCAGCAGCCCGCCGGGGGGGCCTAGCTCCTACAATGAGCAGTTCTTC.

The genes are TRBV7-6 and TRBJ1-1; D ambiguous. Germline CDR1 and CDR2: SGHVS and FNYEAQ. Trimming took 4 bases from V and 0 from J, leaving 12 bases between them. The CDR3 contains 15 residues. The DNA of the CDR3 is TGTGCCAGCAGCTCCTCGACGGAAATGAACACTGAAGCTTTCTTT. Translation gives CASSSSTEMNTEAFF.

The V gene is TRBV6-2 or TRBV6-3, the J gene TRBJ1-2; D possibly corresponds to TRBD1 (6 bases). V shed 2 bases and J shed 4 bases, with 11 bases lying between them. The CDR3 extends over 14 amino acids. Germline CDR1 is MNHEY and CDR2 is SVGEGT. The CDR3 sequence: CASSYPGQTYGYTF. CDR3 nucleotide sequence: TGTGCCAGCAGTTACCCGGGACAAACCTATGGCTACACCTTC.

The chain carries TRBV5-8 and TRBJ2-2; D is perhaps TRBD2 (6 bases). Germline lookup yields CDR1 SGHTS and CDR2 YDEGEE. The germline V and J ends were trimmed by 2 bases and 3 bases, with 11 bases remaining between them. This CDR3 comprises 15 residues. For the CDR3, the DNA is TGTGCCAGCAGCTTTACGGAGGGATACACCGGGGAGCTGTTTTTT. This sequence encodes CASSFTEGYTGELFF.

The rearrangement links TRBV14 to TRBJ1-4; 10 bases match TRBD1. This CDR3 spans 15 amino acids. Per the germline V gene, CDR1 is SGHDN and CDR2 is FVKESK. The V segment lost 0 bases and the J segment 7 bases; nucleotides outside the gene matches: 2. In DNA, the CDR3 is TGTGCCAGCAGCCAAGAACGGACAGGGGGTGAAAAACTGTTTTTT. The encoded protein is CASSQERTGGEKLFF. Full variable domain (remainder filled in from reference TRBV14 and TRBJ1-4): EAGVTQFPSHSVIEKGQTVTLRCDPISGHDNLYWYRRVMGKEIKFLLHFVKESKQDESGMPNNRFLAERTGGTYSTLKVQPAELEDSGVYFCASSQERTGGEKLFFGSGTQLSVL.

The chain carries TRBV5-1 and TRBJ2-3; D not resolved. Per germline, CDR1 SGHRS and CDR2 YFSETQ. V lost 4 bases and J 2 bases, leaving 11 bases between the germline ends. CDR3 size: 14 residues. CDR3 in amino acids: CASSMSIDTDTQYF. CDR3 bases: TGCGCCAGCAGCATGTCCATTGACACAGATACGCAGTATTTT.

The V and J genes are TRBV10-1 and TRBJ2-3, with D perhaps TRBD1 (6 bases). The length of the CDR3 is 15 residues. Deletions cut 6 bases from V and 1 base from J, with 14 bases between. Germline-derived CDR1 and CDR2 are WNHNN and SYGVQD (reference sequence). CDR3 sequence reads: CASSLQGLRTDTQYF. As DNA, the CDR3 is TGCGCCAGCAGCTTACAGGGCCTACGCACAGATACGCAGTATTTT.

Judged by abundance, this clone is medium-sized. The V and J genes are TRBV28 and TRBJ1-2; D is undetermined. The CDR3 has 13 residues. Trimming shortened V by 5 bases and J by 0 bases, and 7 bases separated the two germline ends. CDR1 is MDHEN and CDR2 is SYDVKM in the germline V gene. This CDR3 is CASSDISNYGYTF. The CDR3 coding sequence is TGTGCCAGCAGTGACATTTCTAACTATGGCTACACCTTC.

For the CDR3, the DNA is TGTGCCAGCAGCGTAGACCGGTATGGCTACACCTTC. Its protein is CASSVDRYGYTF. This chain links TRBV9 with TRBJ1-2; no clear D. Germline V gives CDR1 SGDLS, CDR2 YYNGEE. Deletions cut 0 bases from V and 5 bases from J, with 5 bases between. CDR3 length equals 12 residues.

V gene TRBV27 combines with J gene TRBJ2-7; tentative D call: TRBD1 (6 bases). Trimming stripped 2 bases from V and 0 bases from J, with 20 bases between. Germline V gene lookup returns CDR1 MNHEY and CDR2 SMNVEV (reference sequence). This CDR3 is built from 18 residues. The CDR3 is CASSLRARGSLLSYEQYF. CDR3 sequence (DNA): TGTGCCAGCAGTTTAAGGGCCAGGGGCAGCTTACTCTCCTACGAGCAGTACTTC.

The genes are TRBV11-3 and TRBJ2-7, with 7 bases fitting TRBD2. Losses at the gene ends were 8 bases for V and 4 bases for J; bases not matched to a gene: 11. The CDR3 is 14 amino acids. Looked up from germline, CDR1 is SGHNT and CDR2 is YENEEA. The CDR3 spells CASSSGGSPYEQYF. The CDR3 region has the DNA TGTGCCAGCTCCTCTGGCGGGAGCCCGTACGAGCAGTACTTC. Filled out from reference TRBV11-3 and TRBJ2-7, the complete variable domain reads EAGVVQSPRYKIIEKKQPVAFWCNPISGHNTLYWYLQNLGQGPELLIRYENEEAVDDSQLPKDRFSAERLKGVDSTLKIQPAELGDSAVYLCASSSGGSPYEQYFGPGTRLTVT.

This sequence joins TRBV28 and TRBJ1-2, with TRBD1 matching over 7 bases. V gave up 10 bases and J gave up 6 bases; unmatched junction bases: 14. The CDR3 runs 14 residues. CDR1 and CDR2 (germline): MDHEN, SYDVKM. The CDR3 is CATETGPKGNGYTF. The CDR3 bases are TGTGCCACCGAGACAGGGCCAAAAGGAAATGGCTACACCTTC.

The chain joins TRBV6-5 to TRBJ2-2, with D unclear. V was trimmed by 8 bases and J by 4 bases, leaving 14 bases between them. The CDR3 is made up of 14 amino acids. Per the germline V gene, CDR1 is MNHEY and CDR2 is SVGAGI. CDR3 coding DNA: TGTGCCAGCCGGATGGCGGCCACCACCGGGGAGCTGTTTTTT. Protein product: CASRMAATTGELFF.

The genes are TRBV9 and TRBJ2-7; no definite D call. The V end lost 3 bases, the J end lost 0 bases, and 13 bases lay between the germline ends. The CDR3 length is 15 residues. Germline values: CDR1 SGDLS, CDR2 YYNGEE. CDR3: CASSGLQEGSYEQYF. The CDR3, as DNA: TGTGCCAGCAGCGGCCTTCAAGAAGGCTCCTACGAGCAGTACTTC.

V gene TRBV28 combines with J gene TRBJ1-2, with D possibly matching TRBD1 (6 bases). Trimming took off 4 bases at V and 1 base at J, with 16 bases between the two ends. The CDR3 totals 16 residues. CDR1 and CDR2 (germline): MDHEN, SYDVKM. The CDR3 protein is CASSSQFEGGNYGYTF. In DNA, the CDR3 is TGTGCCAGCAGTTCCCAGTTTGAAGGGGGTAACTATGGCTACACCTTC.

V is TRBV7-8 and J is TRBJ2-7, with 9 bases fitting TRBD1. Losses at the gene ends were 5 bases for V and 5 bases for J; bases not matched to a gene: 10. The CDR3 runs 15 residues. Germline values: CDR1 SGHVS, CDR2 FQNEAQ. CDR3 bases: TGTGCCAGCAGCCGCCCCCGGGACAGGGCCGACGAGCAGTACTTC. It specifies CASSRPRDRADEQYF.

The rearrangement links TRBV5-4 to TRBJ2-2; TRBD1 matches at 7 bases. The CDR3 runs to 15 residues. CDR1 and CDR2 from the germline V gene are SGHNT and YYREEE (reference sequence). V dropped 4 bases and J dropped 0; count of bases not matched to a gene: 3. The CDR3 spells CASSPGTANTGELFF. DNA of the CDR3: TGTGCCAGCAGCCCCGGGACAGCGAACACCGGGGAGCTGTTTTTT.

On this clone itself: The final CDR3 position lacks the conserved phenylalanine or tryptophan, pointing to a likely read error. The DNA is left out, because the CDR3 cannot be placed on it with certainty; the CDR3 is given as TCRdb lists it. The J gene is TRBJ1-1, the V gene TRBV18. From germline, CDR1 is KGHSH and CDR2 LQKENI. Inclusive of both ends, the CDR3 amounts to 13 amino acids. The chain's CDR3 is CASSPDPSIPSIY.

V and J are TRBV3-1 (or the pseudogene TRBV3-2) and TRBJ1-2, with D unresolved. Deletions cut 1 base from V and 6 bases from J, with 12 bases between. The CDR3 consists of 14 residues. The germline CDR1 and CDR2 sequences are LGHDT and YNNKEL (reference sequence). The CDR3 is CASSQADPSDGYTF. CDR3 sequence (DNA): TGTGCCAGCAGCCAAGCCGATCCCTCAGATGGCTACACCTTC.